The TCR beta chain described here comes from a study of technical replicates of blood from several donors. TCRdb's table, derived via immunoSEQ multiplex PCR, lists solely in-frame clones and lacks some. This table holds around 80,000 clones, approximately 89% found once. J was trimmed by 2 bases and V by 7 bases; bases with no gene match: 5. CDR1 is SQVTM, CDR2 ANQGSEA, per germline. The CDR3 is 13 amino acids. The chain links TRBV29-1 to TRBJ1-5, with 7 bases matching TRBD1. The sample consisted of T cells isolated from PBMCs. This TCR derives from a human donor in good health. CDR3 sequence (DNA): TGCAGCGCCCGACAGGGTGGCAATCAGCCCCAGCATTTT. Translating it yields CSARQGGNQPQHF.